These 30 T cell receptor beta chains were all obtained from the same sample, sequenced in a study of T cell responses to AZD1222 COVID-19 vaccine. Only in-frame clones appear in the TCRdb table, and some are missing; sequencing was by immunoSEQ multiplex PCR. The sample records tens of thousands of clones, about 90% being singletons. The input for sequencing was peripheral blood, taken 28 days after the second AZD1222 dose. The receptor set was obtained from an adult who received the AZD1222 COVID-19 vaccine.

The chain carries TRBV5-1 and TRBJ1-6; the D gene is possibly TRBD1 (6 bases). This CDR3 has 16 residues. Trimming cost V 4 bases and J 0 bases, with 11 bases left between them. Germline V CDR1 and CDR2: SGHRS, YFSETQ. CDR3 sequence (DNA): TGCGCCAGCAGCCCCAACAGGGACTCCTATAATTCACCCCTCCACTTT. The encoded protein is CASSPNRDSYNSPLHF.

This rearrangement joins TRBV7-8 to TRBJ1-1; the match to TRBD1 covers 8 bases. After removal of 3 bases from V and 3 bases from J, the junction contained 3 bases not matched to a gene. Germline V CDR1 and CDR2: SGHVS, FQNEAQ. This CDR3 comprises 14 residues. CDR3: CASSFIQGDTEAFF. The CDR3 DNA is TGTGCCAGCAGCTTCATACAGGGGGACACTGAAGCTTTCTTT.

This chain connects TRBV18 to TRBJ1-2; unclear D gene. Germline lookup yields CDR1 KGHSH and CDR2 LQKENI. This CDR3 has 16 amino acids. Between the trimmed V and J ends, which lost 3 bases and 5 bases, there was a span of 19 bases. The DNA of the CDR3 is TGTGCCAGCTCACCCTCACCGGCTGCCCTCGGGTATGGCTACACCTTC. Translating it yields CASSPSPAALGYGYTF.

The chain couples TRBV27 to TRBJ2-7, with D perhaps matching TRBD2 (5 bases). The CDR3 is made up of 14 amino acids. V lost 4 bases, J lost 4 bases, and 14 bases lay in between. Germline loops: CDR1 MNHEY, CDR2 SMNVEV (reference sequence). CDR3 DNA sequence: TGTGCCAGCAGTTACGGGGTTGGGAGTTACGAGCAGTACTTC. As protein: CASSYGVGSYEQYF.

The V call is TRBV9, the J call TRBJ2-6; D gene unclear. This CDR3 comprises 12 residues. V was shortened by 4 bases and J by 2 bases, with 1 base between the two germline ends. CDR1 is SGDLS and CDR2 is YYNGEE in the germline V gene. The CDR3 sequence is CASSPGANVLTF. CDR3 nucleotide sequence: TGTGCCAGCAGCCCTGGGGCCAACGTCCTGACTTTC.

This clone was seen just once. This sequence joins TRBV24-1 and TRBJ2-2, with 12 bases fitting TRBD1. The V and J ends lost 8 bases and 1 base, in that order; junction bases with no gene match: 10. Germline CDR1 KGHDR, CDR2 SFDVKD. The CDR3 has 18 amino acids. The DNA for the CDR3 is TGTGCCACCATTAAGGGACAGGGGGCCCTCCGGAACACCGGGGAGCTGTTTTTT. Protein product: CATIKGQGALRNTGELFF.

The V call is TRBV7-6, the J call TRBJ2-2, with 7 bases that match TRBD2. Germline V CDR1 and CDR2: SGHVS, FNYEAQ. There are 15 residues in the CDR3. After removal of 1 base from V and 1 base from J, the junction contained 0 bases not matched to a gene. CDR3 nucleotide sequence: TGTGCCAGCAGCTTAGTAGCGGGGAACACCGGGGAGCTGTTTTTT. Translation: CASSLVAGNTGELFF.

The chain combines TRBV7-6 with TRBJ2-7, with D perhaps TRBD1 or TRBD2 (5 bases each). The ends were cut back, 1 base at V and 2 bases at J, with 9 bases in the middle. Looked up from germline, CDR1 is SGHVS and CDR2 is FNYEAQ. The CDR3 extends over 14 amino acids. The CDR3 DNA reads as TGTGCCAGCAGCTTAGGGGACGGTACCTACGAGCAGTACTTC. As protein: CASSLGDGTYEQYF.

This CDR3 is CASSLTPLGGGTDTQYF. Written as DNA, the CDR3 is TGCGCCAGCAGCTTGACCCCGCTGGGGGGTGGCACAGATACGCAGTATTTT. The chain uses TRBV5-1 and TRBJ2-3; TRBD2 might be the D (6 bases). The CDR3 is 17 residues long. Germline loops: CDR1 SGHRS, CDR2 YFSETQ. V was shortened by 1 base and J by 1 base, with 16 bases between the two germline ends. Drawing the rest from reference TRBV5-1 and TRBJ2-3, the complete variable domain is KAGVTQTPRYLIKTRGQQVTLSCSPISGHRSVSWYQQTPGQGLQFLFEYFSETQRNKGNFPGRFSGRQFSNSRSEMNVSTLELGDSALYLCASSLTPLGGGTDTQYFGPGTRLTVL.

Here the CDR3 DNA reads TGTGCCAGCATGGGGGTGGGGACAGGGGAATCGAAGCAGTACTTC. Its translation is CASMGVGTGESKQYF. This chain connects TRBV6-5 to TRBJ2-7; 10 bases are shared with TRBD1. This CDR3 region has 15 residues. Germline CDR1 is MNHEY and CDR2 is SVGAGI. Losses at the gene ends were 7 bases for V and 8 bases for J; bases not matched to a gene: 14.

J is TRBJ2-2 and V is TRBV14; D gene uncertain. Germline assignment: CDR1 SGHDN and CDR2 FVKESK. This CDR3 is built from 16 residues. Trimming stripped 2 bases from V and 3 bases from J, with 13 bases between. This CDR3 reads CASSQSIGWYTGELFF. In DNA, the CDR3 is TGTGCCAGCAGCCAATCAATCGGGTGGTACACCGGGGAGCTGTTTTTT.

The gene calls are TRBV10-3 and TRBJ1-5; TRBD1 might be the D (5 bases). The CDR3 extends over 13 amino acids. The V gene's germline CDR1 is ENHRY and CDR2 SYGVKD. The germline V and J ends were trimmed by 7 bases and 3 bases, with 10 bases remaining between them. The CDR3 DNA reads as TGTGCCATCACCCCCGGGGCCAATCAGCCCCAGCATTTT. It is translated as CAITPGANQPQHF.

This clone appeared a few times. The chain is built from TRBV7-8 and TRBJ1-5; 7 bases map to TRBD1. The CDR3 has 13 residues. From germline, CDR1 is SGHVS and CDR2 FQNEAQ. The trim removed 5 bases at V and 5 bases at J, leaving 3 bases unmatched. The CDR3 protein is CASSPDRDQPQHF. The CDR3, as DNA: TGTGCCAGCAGCCCCGACAGGGATCAGCCCCAGCATTTT.

The V call is TRBV7-8, the J call TRBJ1-2; D gene uncertain. Trimming stripped 4 bases from V and 7 bases from J, with 13 bases between. In germline, CDR1 is SGHVS, CDR2 FQNEAQ. The CDR3 is 13 amino acids. The CDR3 reads CASSSRYFGGYTF. CDR3 nucleotide sequence: TGTGCCAGCAGCTCGAGGTATTTTGGTGGCTACACCTTC.

This clone was counted a single time. The chain uses TRBV6-2 or TRBV6-3 and TRBJ1-5, with TRBD1 as a possible D gene (6 bases). CDR3 length: 13 amino acids. Trimming cost V 6 bases and J 6 bases, with 12 bases left between them. Germline V gene lookup returns CDR1 MNHEY and CDR2 SVGEGT. The CDR3 bases are TGTGCCAGCAGCGCGACAGGCCGTCAGCCCCAGCATTTT. Its protein product is CASSATGRQPQHF.

V is TRBV11-2 and J is TRBJ2-3; no definite D call. From germline, CDR1 is SGHAT and CDR2 FQNNGV. The length of the CDR3 is 14 residues. Trimming removed 1 base at V and 4 bases at J, with 9 bases between. The CDR3 protein is CASSLVGFADTQYF. The CDR3 DNA reads as TGTGCCAGCAGCTTAGTAGGGTTTGCAGATACGCAGTATTTT.

The chain carries TRBV21-1 and TRBJ1-1. TRBV21-1 is reported as a pseudogene. This CDR3 has 20 amino acids. The CDR3 here is CASSKAGPGEGTPRNTEAFF. The CDR3 DNA sequence: TGTGCCAGCAGCAAAGCGGGTCCGGGAGAGGGGACCCCACGGAACACTGAAGCTTTCTTT.

The chain carries TRBV19 and TRBJ2-5, with D possibly TRBD2 on 6 matching bases. V was clipped by 5 bases and J by 5 bases, with 15 bases between them. CDR1 is LNHDA and CDR2 is SQIVND in the germline V gene (reference sequence). The CDR3 has 14 residues. The CDR3 DNA is TGTGCCAGTAGTGGAGGGCTAGCCCGGGAGACCCAGTACTTC. Protein: CASSGGLARETQYF.

The chain uses TRBV3-1 (or the pseudogene TRBV3-2) and TRBJ1-2; possibly TRBD1 for D (6 bases). The CDR3 totals 16 residues. V lost 0 bases to trimming and J lost 8 bases, with 19 bases between them. Germline V gene sequence: CDR1 LGHDT, CDR2 YNNKEL (reference sequence). CDR3 region: CASSQERGRGIKGYTF. The DNA of the CDR3 is TGTGCCAGCAGCCAAGAGCGGGGGCGCGGGATCAAAGGCTACACCTTC.

The chain carries TRBV6-5 and TRBJ1-4, with a possible D match to TRBD1 (6 bases). Between the trimmed V and J ends, which lost 2 bases and 8 bases, there was a span of 9 bases. CDR1 MNHEY and CDR2 SVGAGI come from the germline V gene. The CDR3 is 13 amino acids. CDR3 DNA: TGTGCCAGCAGTTACCAGGGGAGGGAAAAACTGTTTTTT. Translated: CASSYQGREKLFF.

The chain couples TRBV19 to TRBJ1-5; TRBD1 aligns across 7 bases. J lost 0 bases, V lost 3 bases, and 5 bases had no gene match. This CDR3 has 16 amino acids. Germline V gene data show CDR1 as LNHDA and CDR2 as SQIVND (reference sequence). The CDR3 DNA follows: TGTGCCAGTAGTATGGGGGGACAGTATAGCAATCAGCCCCAGCATTTT. It translates to CASSMGGQYSNQPQHF.

The rearrangement links TRBV19 to TRBJ1-1; 7 bases line up with TRBD1. This CDR3 is 12 amino acids long. Germline values: CDR1 LNHDA, CDR2 SQIVND (reference sequence). V shed 7 bases and J 6 bases; nucleotides not matched to a gene: 5. The CDR3 here is CASNHRGSEAFF. The CDR3 DNA is TGTGCCAGTAACCACAGGGGCTCTGAAGCTTTCTTT.

The V call is TRBV12-3 or TRBV12-4, the J call TRBJ2-7; no clear D gene. The CDR3 runs to 12 residues. Trimming removed 3 bases at V and 6 bases at J, with 9 bases between. The CDR3 is CASSLGYAEQYF. The CDR3, as DNA: TGTGCCAGCAGTTTGGGGTATGCCGAGCAGTACTTC.

In DNA, the CDR3 is TGTGCCAGCAGCCAAGGTTCAGGATGGAACACTGAAGCTTTCTTT. Protein product: CASSQGSGWNTEAFF. V gene TRBV3-1 (or the pseudogene TRBV3-2) combines with J gene TRBJ1-1; D not resolved. Trimming removed 1 base from V and 1 base from J, with 10 bases in between. CDR1 LGHDT and CDR2 YNNKEL come from the germline V gene (reference sequence). This CDR3 is 15 amino acids long.

The rearrangement uses TRBV6-5 and TRBJ2-7, with TRBD2 matching over 7 bases. CDR3 size: 15 residues. The junction had 11 bases not matched to a gene; V was cut back by 3 bases and J by 6 bases. In germline, CDR1 is MNHEY, CDR2 SVGAGI. CDR3 residues: CASSYRRGGVVEQYF. The CDR3 DNA is TGTGCCAGCAGTTATAGGAGGGGAGGGGTAGTCGAGCAGTACTTC.

This sequence joins TRBV12-3 or TRBV12-4 and TRBJ2-1, with 7 positions matching TRBD2. The CDR3 has 12 amino acids. V lost 3 bases and J lost 12; bases outside the gene matches: 5. The chain's CDR3 is CASSFLAEGQFF. The CDR3 DNA reads as TGTGCCAGCAGTTTCCTAGCGGAGGGGCAGTTCTTC.

The J gene is TRBJ2-1, the V gene TRBV18, with TRBD1 matching 7 bases. Germline assignment: CDR1 KGHSH and CDR2 LQKENI. The CDR3 contains 16 residues. J gave up 1 base and V 3 bases, and 6 bases lay outside the gene matches. The CDR3 bases are TGTGCCAGCTCACCTCCCGACAGGGCATCCTACAATGAGCAGTTCTTC. Translated: CASSPPDRASYNEQFF.

The V call is TRBV2, the J call TRBJ2-3, with D perhaps matching TRBD1 or TRBD2 (6 bases each). The V end was cut by 8 bases, the J end by 4 bases, with 10 bases between. This CDR3 has 12 amino acids. Germline values: CDR1 SNHLY, CDR2 FYNNEI. CDR3 in DNA: TGTGCCAGCGGAGGGGGGCCAGATACGCAGTATTTT. Amino acids: CASGGGPDTQYF.

The chain carries TRBV6-4 and TRBJ2-7; 7 bases agree with TRBD1. V gave up 6 bases and J gave up 0 bases; unmatched junction bases: 5. The CDR3 runs to 14 residues. The germline V gene has CDR1 MRHNA and CDR2 SNTAGT. The chain's CDR3 is CASRGQKSSYEQYF. CDR3 bases: TGTGCCAGCAGGGGACAGAAGAGCTCCTACGAGCAGTACTTC.

The chain joins TRBV9 to TRBJ2-6, with D uncertain. The CDR3 extends over 13 amino acids. Germline CDR1 and CDR2: SGDLS and YYNGEE. Trimming shortened V by 5 bases and J by 2 bases, and 5 bases separated the two germline ends. This CDR3 is CASSNAGANVLTF. In nucleotides, the CDR3 is TGTGCCAGCAGTAACGCTGGGGCCAACGTCCTGACTTTC.